Below, 27 T cell receptor beta chains from the same sample are listed, as sequenced in a study of blood T cell repertoires in COVID-19. Clones were sequenced by immunoSEQ multiplex PCR, and TCRdb holds only the in-frame ones, with some missing. The profile shows fewer than 200,000 clones, 88% of them singletons. Sequencing was performed on PBMCs or T cells enriched from blood (not recorded which). Every receptor here comes from a woman aged 18-29 years who had recovered from COVID-19.

CDR3 coding DNA: TGTGCCAGCAGCTTAGCGACTAGCGGGATCAACACCGGGGAGCTGTTTTTT. Translation gives CASSLATSGINTGELFF. The chain employs TRBV7-6 and TRBJ2-2; 11 bases are shared with TRBD2. Germline CDR1 is SGHVS and CDR2 is FNYEAQ. Losses at the gene ends were 0 bases for V and 2 bases for J; bases not matched to a gene: 2. The CDR3 runs to 17 residues.

This clone was recorded once. The chain is built from TRBV6-6 and TRBJ2-7, with D maybe TRBD1 (6 bases). This CDR3 is 14 amino acids long. The germline V gene has CDR1 MNHNY and CDR2 SVGAGI (reference sequence). V was shortened by 2 bases and J by 2 bases, with 10 bases between the two germline ends. In nucleotides, the CDR3 is TGTGCCAGCAGTTACGGGACACCCCCCTACGAGCAGTACTTC. Residues: CASSYGTPPYEQYF.

J is TRBJ2-2 and V is TRBV5-6; 9 bases are shared with TRBD2. With 3 bases clipped from V and 4 bases from J, the junction kept 7 bases outside the gene matches. Germline CDR1 is SGHDT and CDR2 is YYEEEE. CDR3 length: 16 amino acids. DNA for the CDR3: TGTGCCAGCAGCTATCGAGTAGCGGGGGCCACCGGGGAGCTGTTTTTT. Translating gives CASSYRVAGATGELFF.

J is TRBJ1-2 and V is TRBV29-1; D is unclear. The CDR3 length is 12 residues. Germline CDR1 is SQVTM and CDR2 is ANQGSEA. V lost 6 bases and J 5 bases, leaving 13 bases between the germline ends. The CDR3, as DNA: TGCAGCGTAGATGACGGGGTATATGGCTACACCTTC. This codes for CSVDDGVYGYTF.

This clone was observed a single time. This chain uses TRBV12-3 or TRBV12-4 with TRBJ2-3; D is possibly TRBD1 (5 bases). The CDR3 contains 13 residues. V was trimmed by 3 bases and J by 4 bases, leaving 8 bases between them. The CDR3 region is CASSFTGSDTQYF. The CDR3 DNA follows: TGTGCCAGCAGTTTCACAGGTTCAGATACGCAGTATTTT.

V usage is TRBV11-3 and J usage is TRBJ2-2; the match to TRBD2 covers 8 bases. The ends lost 5 bases at V and 5 bases at J; junction bases unmatched: 10. This CDR3 has 16 amino acids. In germline, CDR1 is SGHNT, CDR2 YENEEA. In nucleotides, the CDR3 is TGTGCCAGCAGCCCTCAAGCGGGAGAATGGACCGGGGAGCTGTTTTTT. Translating gives CASSPQAGEWTGELFF.

This clone turned up a few times. This sequence joins TRBV5-6 and TRBJ1-5; 7 nucleotides line up with TRBD1. Per germline, CDR1 SGHDT and CDR2 YYEEEE. The CDR3 has 15 residues. Trimming removed 0 bases from V and 0 bases from J; junction bases left unmatched: 0. The CDR3 protein is CASSLAGGSNQPQHF. The CDR3 DNA reads TGTGCCAGCAGCTTGGCAGGGGGTAGCAATCAGCCCCAGCATTTT.

The chain carries TRBV19 and TRBJ1-3; possible D gene TRBD1, 5 bases. Germline V gene data show CDR1 as LNHDA and CDR2 as SQIVND (reference sequence). The CDR3 contains 15 residues. V dropped 6 bases and J dropped 1 base, with 13 bases sitting between them. CDR3 region: CASRFRTGSGNTIYF. The CDR3 DNA sequence: TGTGCCAGTAGATTCCGAACAGGTTCTGGAAACACCATATATTTT. Full variable domain (remainder filled in from reference TRBV19 and TRBJ1-3): DGGITQSPKYLFRKEGQNVTLSCEQNLNHDAMYWYRQDPGQGLRLIYYSQIVNDFQKGDIAEGYSVSREKKESFPLTVTSAQKNPTAFYLCASRFRTGSGNTIYFGEGSWLTVV.

The V and J genes are TRBV4-1 and TRBJ1-1; D not certain. Trimming removed 10 bases at V and 4 bases at J, with 16 bases between. This CDR3 contains 13 residues. CDR1 is MGHRA, CDR2 YSYEKL, per germline. The CDR3 protein is CATKHRVGTEAFF. DNA for the CDR3: TGCGCCACCAAACACCGGGTGGGCACTGAAGCTTTCTTT.

The chain combines TRBV12-3 or TRBV12-4 with TRBJ1-5; D not certain. There are 13 residues in the CDR3. V dropped 2 bases and J dropped 5 bases, with 7 bases sitting between them. The CDR3 region is CASSLISDQPQHF. The CDR3 bases are TGTGCCAGCAGTTTAATTTCGGATCAGCCCCAGCATTTT.

This sequence joins TRBV7-9 and TRBJ2-1; weak D call: TRBD2 (6 bases). V was clipped by 8 bases and J by 6 bases, with 23 bases between them. This CDR3 has 16 amino acids. The germline V gene has CDR1 SEHNR and CDR2 FQNEAQ (reference sequence). For the CDR3, the DNA is TGTGCCAGCCTCAATTCCCTTATGGGGGGACCCAATGAGCAGTTCTTC. Encoded protein: CASLNSLMGGPNEQFF.

This chain joins TRBV18 and TRBJ1-4; D is possibly TRBD1 (5 bases). CDR1 is KGHSH and CDR2 is LQKENI in the germline V gene. This CDR3 has 16 amino acids. Trimming cost V 0 bases and J 4 bases, with 12 bases left between them. The DNA of the CDR3 is TGTGCCAGCTCACCACCGACGGGGGTGGGTAATGAAAAACTGTTTTTT. This encodes CASSPPTGVGNEKLFF.

The chain recombines TRBV4-1 with TRBJ1-5, with 8 bases that match TRBD1. The CDR3 has 19 residues. V lost 1 base, J lost 7 bases, and 18 bases stayed unmatched. Per germline, CDR1 MGHRA and CDR2 YSYEKL. The CDR3 reads CASSQGTGSSLKIGQPQHF. CDR3 bases: TGCGCCAGCAGCCAAGGGACAGGGTCGTCTCTAAAAATCGGACAGCCCCAGCATTTT.

The chain has TRBV24-1 and TRBJ2-2, with 7 nucleotides matching TRBD1. The CDR3 is made up of 14 amino acids. The ends lost 8 bases at V and 2 bases at J; junction bases unmatched: 4. CDR1 and CDR2 (germline): KGHDR, SFDVKD. Here the CDR3 reads CATMGQINTGELFF. The DNA of the CDR3 is TGTGCCACCATGGGACAGATAAACACCGGGGAGCTGTTTTTT.

The chain joins TRBV29-1 to TRBJ2-7, with D hard to call. V was cut by 3 bases and J by 3 bases, with 12 bases left in between. The CDR3 is made up of 13 amino acids. Germline assignment: CDR1 SQVTM and CDR2 ANQGSEA. CDR3 nucleotide sequence: TGCAGCGTTGAGAGGATCAACGACTACGAGCAGTACTTC. This codes for CSVERINDYEQYF.

J is TRBJ1-4 and V is TRBV29-1; 7 bases line up with TRBD1. CDR1 and CDR2 from the germline V gene are SQVTM and ANQGSEA. With 5 bases clipped from V and 4 bases from J, the junction kept 4 bases outside the gene matches. This CDR3 comprises 13 residues. The CDR3 DNA reads as TGCAGCGTTTCGACAGGGAATAATGAAAAACTGTTTTTT. Translation: CSVSTGNNEKLFF.

The rearrangement links TRBV7-2 to TRBJ1-6; TRBD1 agrees at 7 bases. This CDR3 comprises 15 residues. CDR1 and CDR2 (germline): SGHTA, FQGNSA. V was clipped by 4 bases and J by 5 bases; unmatched bases: 5. Written as DNA, the CDR3 is TGTGCCAGCAGCTCGGGGACAGCTAATAATTCACCCCTCCACTTT. Its translation is CASSSGTANNSPLHF.

In DNA form, the CDR3 reads TGTGCCAGCAGCCGCGTAGGACAGGGGGGGAATGAGCAGTTCTTC. This translates into CASSRVGQGGNEQFF. The V call is TRBV11-2, the J call TRBJ2-1, with 10 bases lining up with TRBD1. With V trimmed by 5 bases and J by 7 bases, 8 bases remained unmatched. Germline V lookup: CDR1 SGHAT, CDR2 FQNNGV. This CDR3 has 15 amino acids.

The rearrangement links TRBV5-8 to TRBJ1-1, with D possibly TRBD1 on 5 matching bases. The CDR3 sequence is 13 residues long. Trimming removed 10 bases from V and 0 bases from J, with 13 bases in between. The germline V gene encodes CDR1 SGHTS and CDR2 YDEGEE. CDR3 nucleotide sequence: TGTGCCCAAAGCGGGGGGGTGAACACTGAAGCTTTCTTT. This encodes CAQSGGVNTEAFF.

The V and J genes are TRBV2 and TRBJ2-1, with 7 bases identical to TRBD2. The CDR3 extends over 13 amino acids. Germline assignment: CDR1 SNHLY and CDR2 FYNNEI. The ends lost 8 bases at V and 6 bases at J; junction bases unmatched: 7. CDR3 region: CASQAGEFNEQFF. Here the CDR3 DNA reads TGTGCCAGCCAGGCGGGGGAGTTCAATGAGCAGTTCTTC. The full variable domain, rest sourced from reference TRBV2 and TRBJ2-1, is EPEVTQTPSHQVTQMGQEVILRCVPISNHLYFYWYRQILGQKVEFLVSFYNNEISEKSEIFDDQFSVERPDGSNFTLKIRSTKLEDSAMYFCASQAGEFNEQFFGPGTRLTVL.

The gene calls are TRBV27 and TRBJ1-5; the D is unclear. Germline V CDR1 and CDR2: MNHEY, SMNVEV (reference sequence). This CDR3 is 14 amino acids long. The V end was cut by 6 bases, the J end by 2 bases, with 11 bases between. DNA of the CDR3: TGTGCCAGCAGCGAGGGCTTAGGCAATCAGCCCCAGCATTTT. It encodes CASSEGLGNQPQHF.

The chain joins TRBV28 to TRBJ2-1; TRBD2 agrees at 7 bases. The CDR3 runs 16 residues. With 6 bases clipped from V and 2 bases from J, the junction kept 10 bases outside the gene matches. Germline CDR1 and CDR2: MDHEN and SYDVKM. CDR3 sequence (DNA): TGTGCCAGCAGAACCTCAAGCGGGGTCACCTACAATGAGCAGTTCTTC. It is translated as CASRTSSGVTYNEQFF.

This chain joins TRBV5-4 and TRBJ1-1; TRBD1 agrees at 12 bases. Trimming took 1 base from V and 5 from J; bases not matched to a gene: 6. The length of the CDR3 is 16 residues. Per germline, CDR1 SGHNT and CDR2 YYREEE (reference sequence). The CDR3 sequence is CASSLSGQGAVTEAFF. CDR3 DNA: TGTGCCAGCAGCTTGTCGGGACAGGGGGCTGTAACTGAAGCTTTCTTT.

The chain has TRBV2 and TRBJ2-7; D might be TRBD2 (7 bases). CDR1 is SNHLY, CDR2 FYNNEI, per germline. CDR3 length: 15 residues. Trimming shortened V by 5 bases and J by 3 bases, and 17 bases separated the two germline ends. The CDR3 here is CASSLEGGGIYEQYF. In DNA, the CDR3 is TGTGCCAGCAGTTTGGAGGGAGGGGGTATCTACGAGCAGTACTTC.

The genes are TRBV5-4 and TRBJ1-2, with TRBD1 as a possible D gene (6 bases). The CDR3 contains 17 residues. Trimming left V 1 base short and J 8 bases short, with 24 bases between. Germline CDR1 SGHNT, CDR2 YYREEE (reference sequence). DNA for the CDR3: TGTGCCAGCAGCTTGTGGGGTTCGTCGCAGGGGAAGCAGGGCTACACCTTC. Its protein is CASSLWGSSQGKQGYTF.

The chain joins TRBV14 to TRBJ2-3; TRBD2 matches at 7 bases. From germline, CDR1 is SGHDN and CDR2 FVKESK. The CDR3 runs to 15 residues. The V and J ends lost 2 bases and 0 bases, in that order; junction bases with no gene match: 2. CDR3 region: CASSQSGISTDTQYF. CDR3 DNA sequence: TGTGCCAGCAGCCAAAGCGGGATTAGCACAGATACGCAGTATTTT.

This clone was picked up one time. The chain uses TRBV6-5 and TRBJ2-7; the match to TRBD2 covers 8 bases. CDR1 is MNHEY, CDR2 SVGAGI, per germline. V was clipped by 6 bases and J by 5 bases; unmatched bases: 12. CDR3 length: 15 amino acids. CDR3 DNA: TGTGCCAGCAGCGTAACGGGGGGGCTATACCACGAGCAGTACTTC. Translating gives CASSVTGGLYHEQYF.